These 6 T cell receptor beta chains originate from one sample sequenced in a study of human CD8 memory T cell subsets. Investigators built TCR beta libraries using UMI-labeled 5' RACE. TCRdb re-called the 5' RACE reads and catalogs CDR3 proteins one per entry, DNA excluded. Listed are thousands of distinct CDR3 sequences; around 14% falls within the top ten. The authors defined TPEX cells as CCR7+ PD-1+ TIGIT+ early memory CD8+ T cells carrying exhausted-like traits. Input material: CD8+ T cells from PBMCs. These receptors were collected from a human donor in good health.

The chain has TRBV6-2 or TRBV6-3 and TRBJ2-2; TCRdb selects TRBD1, and the lack of DNA leaves this call unchecked. The V gene's germline CDR1 is MNHEY and CDR2 SVGEGT. CDR3 length: 14 residues. CDR3 protein: CASSYGARGGELFF.

The J gene is TRBJ2-3, the V gene TRBV20-1; TCRdb's D call of TRBD1 is untestable without DNA. The germline V gene encodes CDR1 DFQATT and CDR2 SNEGSKA (reference sequence). This CDR3 has 14 residues. CDR3 sequence: CSALILSGTDTQYF.

This clonotype ranks as medium-sized (0.01 to 0.1%) in terms of frequency. The genes are TRBV7-9 and TRBJ1-2; TCRdb gives TRBD1 as the D gene, but with no DNA this cannot be confirmed. Germline-derived CDR1 and CDR2 are SEHNR and FQNEAQ (reference sequence). The CDR3 runs to 15 residues. The CDR3 region is CASSGTGDWAYGYTF.

This chain joins TRBV11-2 and TRBJ1-2; as DNA is missing, the TRBD1 call by TCRdb cannot be tested. Germline CDR1 is SGHAT and CDR2 is FQNNGV. The CDR3 is 15 residues long. CDR3 amino acids: CASSTTGRLSYGYTF. Full variable domain (rest looked up from reference TRBV11-2 and TRBJ1-2): EAGVAQSPRYKIIEKRQSVAFWCNPISGHATLYWYQQILGQGPKLLIQFQNNGVVDDSQLPKDRFSAERLKGVDSTLKIQPAKLEDSAVYLCASSTTGRLSYGYTFGSGTRLTVV.

The rearrangement joins TRBV14 to TRBJ1-2. The CDR3 contains 16 residues. Germline CDR1 is SGHDN and CDR2 is FVKESK. This CDR3 reads CASSQGRAQINYGYTF.

The J gene is TRBJ2-1, the V gene TRBV12-3 or TRBV12-4; TCRdb's D gene call, TRBD1, goes unchecked for lack of DNA. The CDR3 covers 12 residues. The CDR3 loop reads CASKGIYNEQFF.